Listed below are T cell receptor beta chains from one sample, sequenced in a study of blood T cell repertoires in COVID-19. Clones were read by immunoSEQ multiplex PCR, and TCRdb kept only the in-frame ones, dropping some. The table records 110,000 or so clones, more than 75% of them present only once. The sample consisted of peripheral blood. These receptors were obtained from a woman between 35 and 50 years old with acute or convalescent COVID-19. Each CDR3 is given with its conserved first and last residue. D genes are given only for firm matches. Size is stated for part of the rows, as once, few or many counts, or as a class when the clone is expanded.

j_call d_call v_call clone_size cdr3_length cdr3_nt cdr3_aa
TRBJ1-2 - TRBV6-1 - 15 TGTGCCAGCAGTGAAGCGCAGTTTAGCTACTATGGCTACACCTTC CASSEAQFSYYGYTF
TRBJ1-6 - TRBV6-5 - 12 TGTGCCAGCACCGCGGGAGATTCACCCCTCCACTTT CASTAGDSPLHF
TRBJ1-2 - TRBV9 - 13 TGTGCCAGCAGCGTTACAGGTGACTATGGCTACACCTTC CASSVTGDYGYTF
TRBJ1-1 - TRBV5-1 - 15 TGCGCCAGCAGCTTGACCGGGACACCGAACACTGAAGCTTTCTTT CASSLTGTPNTEAFF
TRBJ1-4 - TRBV3-1/TRBV3-2 - 15 TGTGCCAGCAGCCCCCAGGGAGGGGCTAATGAAAAACTGTTTTTT CASSPQGGANEKLFF
TRBJ1-6 - TRBV14 - 15 TGTGCCAGCAGCCAAGCGGGGGGAAACAATTCACCCCTCCACTTT CASSQAGGNNSPLHF
TRBJ1-6 - TRBV11-2 - 16 TGTGCCAGCAGCTTAGATACAGGGCTAAATAATTCACCCCTCCACTTT CASSLDTGLNNSPLHF
TRBJ2-7 - TRBV11-2 - 12 TGTGCCAGCAGCCTGGGGAGCTACGAGCAGTACTTC CASSLGSYEQYF
TRBJ1-5 - TRBV5-4 - 13 TGTGCCAGCAGCTCCCAGGGAAATCAGCCCCAGCATTTT CASSSQGNQPQHF
TRBJ2-1 TRBD2 TRBV6-6 - 16 TGTGCCAGCAGCGCGGTGGGCGGGGGGAACTACAATGAGCAGTTCTTC CASSAVGGGNYNEQFF
TRBJ2-7 TRBD1 TRBV7-2 - 16 TGTGCCAGCAGCTTAGGGGGTGGGACAGGGGCCTACGAGCAGTACTTC CASSLGGGTGAYEQYF
TRBJ1-2 - TRBV10-3 few 17 TGTGCCATCAGTGAGTTGAAAGGGGGACGGACTAACTATGGCTACACCTTC CAISELKGGRTNYGYTF
TRBJ2-2 - TRBV3-1/TRBV3-2 - 14 TGTGCCAGCAGCCTCCGACACGTGTCCGGGGAGCTGTTTTTT CASSLRHVSGELFF
TRBJ2-2 - TRBV6-2/TRBV6-3 once 16 TGTGCCAGCAGTTATCGGAGGAAATCGAACACCGGGGAGCTGTTTTTT CASSYRRKSNTGELFF
TRBJ2-7 - TRBV19 - 14 TGTGCCAGTAGTACGTCCAGGGGCAAAGGCGAGCAGTACTTC CASSTSRGKGEQYF
TRBJ2-7 - TRBV5-6 - 14 TGTGCCAGCAGCTTGATGGGAGGGGGCTACGAGCAGTACTTC CASSLMGGGYEQYF
TRBJ1-3 - TRBV3-1/TRBV3-2 - 15 TGTGCCAGCAGCCAGGGGAGTGGCGCTGGAAACACCATATATTTT CASSQGSGAGNTIYF
TRBJ2-1 - TRBV6-5 - 12 TGTGCCAGCAGCGATCGGGGGAATGAGCAGTTCTTC CASSDRGNEQFF
TRBJ2-1 - TRBV5-1 once 16 TGCGCCAGCGGCGAAAACACCCGAGGCTCCTACAATGAGCAGTTCTTC CASGENTRGSYNEQFF
TRBJ2-5 - TRBV5-1 - 13 TGCGCCAGCAGCTTAAACGGGTATGAGACCCAGTACTTC CASSLNGYETQYF
TRBJ2-1 - TRBV5-4 - 14 TGTGCCAGCAGCCTGGGGCTCTCCTACAATGAGCAGTTCTTC CASSLGLSYNEQFF
TRBJ1-2 - TRBV7-8 - 14 TGTGCCAGCAGCTTATCACATACGAACTATGGCTACACCTTC CASSLSHTNYGYTF
TRBJ1-4 TRBD1 TRBV18 - 16 TGTGCCAGCTCACTAATCACAGGGGCACCTAATGAAAAACTGTTTTTT CASSLITGAPNEKLFF
TRBJ1-3 - TRBV6-5 once 16 TGTGCCAGCAGTTACTCTGATCGGGGGGCTGGAAACACCATATATTTT CASSYSDRGAGNTIYF
TRBJ2-1 - TRBV6-5 - 15 TGTGCCAGCATCCCTAGCTTGACCTCCTACAATGAGCAGTTCTTC CASIPSLTSYNEQFF
TRBJ1-3 - TRBV6-6 - 13 TGTGCCGCATCTCAGTACTCTGGAAACACCATATATTTT CAASQYSGNTIYF
TRBJ1-4 - TRBV9 once 13 TGTGCCAGCGCCCGGGGGATGAATGAAAAACTGTTTTTT CASARGMNEKLFF
TRBJ2-3 TRBD2 TRBV5-6 - 14 TGTGCCAGCAGCTTGGCGGGGGGGCGAGATACGCAGTATTTT CASSLAGGRDTQYF
TRBJ2-3 TRBD1 TRBV27 - 13 TGTGCCAGCAGGGGACAGCTCACAGATACGCAGTATTTT CASRGQLTDTQYF
TRBJ2-4 TRBD1 TRBV9 - 13 TGTGCCAGCAGCGCCATCGGGACAGGGGCGCAGTACTTC CASSAIGTGAQYF
TRBJ2-7 TRBD1 TRBV19 few 15 TGTGCCACCCGAAAAGGGACAGGGCCCCCCTACGAGCAGTACTTC CATRKGTGPPYEQYF